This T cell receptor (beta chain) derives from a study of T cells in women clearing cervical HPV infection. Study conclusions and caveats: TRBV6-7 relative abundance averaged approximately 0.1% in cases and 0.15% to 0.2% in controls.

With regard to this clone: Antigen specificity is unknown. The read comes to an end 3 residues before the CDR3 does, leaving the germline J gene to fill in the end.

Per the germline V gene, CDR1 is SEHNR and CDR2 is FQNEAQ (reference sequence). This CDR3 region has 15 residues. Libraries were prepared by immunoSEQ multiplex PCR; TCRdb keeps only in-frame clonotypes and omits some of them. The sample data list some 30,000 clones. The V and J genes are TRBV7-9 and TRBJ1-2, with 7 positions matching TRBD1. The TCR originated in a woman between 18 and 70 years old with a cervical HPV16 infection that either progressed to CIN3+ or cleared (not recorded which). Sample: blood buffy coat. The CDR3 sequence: CASSPLTGMAYDYTF. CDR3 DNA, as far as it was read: TGTGCCAGCAGCCCCCTGACAGGGATGGCCTACGAC.